Each of the 29 T cell receptor beta chains below was sequenced from the same sample in a study of T cell responses to AZD1222 COVID-19 vaccine. Profiling relied on immunoSEQ multiplex PCR, and the TCRdb table lists in-frame clones only, not all of them. The sample yields under 150,000 clones, 70% to 90% seen once. The specimen was peripheral blood, collected on day 0 of AZD1222 vaccination. These receptors were obtained from an adult in good health.

The V call is TRBV19, the J call TRBJ1-1; D call uncertain. CDR3 length equals 15 residues. The V gene lost 5 bases and the J gene lost 0 bases, with 13 bases spanning the gap. Germline-derived CDR1 and CDR2 are LNHDA and SQIVND (reference sequence). CDR3 region: CASSPWGEMNTEAFF. CDR3 DNA sequence: TGTGCCAGTAGTCCCTGGGGAGAGATGAACACTGAAGCTTTCTTT.

The J gene is TRBJ2-3, the V gene TRBV30; D tentatively fits TRBD1 or TRBD2 (5 bases each). V was clipped by 2 bases and J by 6 bases, with 15 bases between them. The CDR3 is made up of 14 amino acids. Germline V CDR1 and CDR2: GTSNPN, SVGIG (reference sequence). In nucleotides, the CDR3 is TGTGCCTGGAGTCAGGGACGGTCTGTCGATACGCAGTATTTT. Protein: CAWSQGRSVDTQYF.

The CDR3 nucleotides are TGTGCCAGTAGTATAGGAACTAACTATGGCTACACCTTC. The encoded protein is CASSIGTNYGYTF. The chain employs TRBV19 and TRBJ1-2; D is unresolved. Germline V lookup: CDR1 LNHDA, CDR2 SQIVND (reference sequence). V lost 1 base to trimming and J lost 0 bases, with 3 bases between them. This CDR3 has 13 amino acids.

The V gene is TRBV28, the J gene TRBJ2-1; TRBD2 aligns across 14 bases. CDR1 is MDHEN and CDR2 is SYDVKM in the germline V gene. The CDR3 is made up of 15 amino acids. The junction had 8 bases not matched to a gene; V was cut back by 7 bases and J by 9 bases. CDR3 DNA: TGTGCCAGCACCCCGACTAGCGGGAGGGTGGGTGAGCAGTTCTTC. The encoded protein is CASTPTSGRVGEQFF.

The rearrangement joins TRBV5-1 to TRBJ2-1; 8 nucleotides match TRBD1. Germline V gives CDR1 SGHRS, CDR2 YFSETQ. CDR3 length: 11 residues. Trimming cost V 1 base and J 15 bases; bases outside gene matches: 3. CDR3 DNA sequence: TGCGCCAGCAGCTTGCAGGGGGCTCTGTTCTTC. Its protein product is CASSLQGALFF.

This clone was recorded once. The rearrangement uses TRBV5-1 and TRBJ2-3; TRBD2 matches 7 bases. There are 18 residues in the CDR3. V trimming: 1 base; J trimming: 0 bases; junction bases outside the gene matches: 11. Germline-derived CDR1 and CDR2 are SGHRS and YFSETQ. The CDR3 loop reads CASSLRAGERPSTDTQYF. As DNA, the CDR3 is TGCGCCAGCAGCTTGCGGGCGGGGGAGAGACCTAGCACAGATACGCAGTATTTT.

V gene TRBV11-3 combines with J gene TRBJ2-2, with TRBD1 matching 9 bases. CDR1 and CDR2 from the germline V gene are SGHNT and YENEEA. This CDR3 is built from 16 residues. V trimming: 6 bases; J trimming: 6 bases; junction bases outside the gene matches: 11. CDR3 sequence reads: CASRDPGQGSSGELFF. The CDR3 bases are TGTGCCAGCAGAGACCCGGGACAGGGCTCGTCCGGGGAGCTGTTTTTT. Full variable domain (missing parts from reference TRBV11-3 and TRBJ2-2): EAGVVQSPRYKIIEKKQPVAFWCNPISGHNTLYWYLQNLGQGPELLIRYENEEAVDDSQLPKDRFSAERLKGVDSTLKIQPAELGDSAVYLCASRDPGQGSSGELFFGEGSRLTVL.

V is TRBV28 and J is TRBJ2-1, with D possibly being TRBD1 (5 bases). Germline V CDR1 and CDR2: MDHEN, SYDVKM. The CDR3 loop spans 13 amino acids. V gave up 6 bases and J gave up 7 bases, with 13 bases separating them. The CDR3 protein is CASRQGSRNEQFF. The CDR3 nucleotides are TGTGCCAGCAGGCAGGGTTCTCGGAATGAGCAGTTCTTC.

CDR3 sequence (DNA): TGTGCCTGGAGTGGGGGGGGCGCAGGTCAGCCCCAGCATTTT. Its translation: CAWSGGGAGQPQHF. The chain is built from TRBV30 and TRBJ1-5; a weak D match, TRBD1 (6 bases). The CDR3 runs to 14 residues. Trimming stripped 1 base from V and 6 bases from J, with 13 bases between. Germline-derived CDR1 and CDR2 are GTSNPN and SVGIG (reference sequence).

This sequence joins TRBV5-6 and TRBJ2-1, with unresolved D. Germline CDR1 SGHDT, CDR2 YYEEEE. This CDR3 spans 14 amino acids. Trimming pared 0 bases from V and 7 bases from J, leaving 11 bases between. The CDR3 sequence is CASSLVRVGNEQFF. The CDR3 bases are TGTGCCAGCAGCTTGGTTAGGGTCGGGAATGAGCAGTTCTTC.

V is TRBV2 and J is TRBJ1-2; 9 bases are shared with TRBD1. The V segment lost 10 bases and the J segment 8 bases; nucleotides outside the gene matches: 11. CDR3 length: 13 residues. The germline V gene has CDR1 SNHLY and CDR2 FYNNEI. CDR3: CANPGTGSSGYTF. As DNA, the CDR3 is TGTGCCAATCCCGGGACAGGGTCTTCCGGCTACACCTTC. Full variable domain (remainder filled in from reference TRBV2 and TRBJ1-2): EPEVTQTPSHQVTQMGQEVILRCVPISNHLYFYWYRQILGQKVEFLVSFYNNEISEKSEIFDDQFSVERPDGSNFTLKIRSTKLEDSAMYFCANPGTGSSGYTFGSGTRLTVV.

Concerning this clone: Mismatch with germline at one junction end may stem from a read error. The chain recombines TRBV10-1 with TRBJ2-7; D possibly corresponds to TRBD2 (6 bases). The CDR3 is 10 amino acids. Germline CDR1 reads WNHNN; CDR2 reads SYGVQD (reference sequence). The CDR3 region has the DNA TGTCCCGAGGGAGGCGACGAGCAGTACTTC. Its protein product is CPEGGDEQYF.

The J gene is TRBJ2-2, the V gene TRBV7-3; 8 positions match TRBD2. The CDR3 has 17 residues. CDR1 and CDR2 from the germline V gene are SGHTA and FQGTGA. The V and J ends lost 5 bases and 5 bases, in that order; junction bases with no gene match: 13. Here the CDR3 reads CASSLDGSGVRTGELFF. For the CDR3, the DNA is TGTGCCAGCAGCCTAGACGGTAGCGGGGTTCGGACCGGGGAGCTGTTTTTT.

The genes are TRBV6-6 and TRBJ2-1, with D possibly being TRBD2 (6 bases). Germline V gene data show CDR1 as MNHNY and CDR2 as SVGAGI (reference sequence). With 5 bases removed from V and 9 bases from J, the gap between germline ends came to 14 bases. The CDR3 totals 13 residues. This CDR3 is CASSRLGLSEQFF. DNA of the CDR3: TGTGCCAGCAGTCGTTTGGGACTCAGTGAGCAGTTCTTC.

The chain employs TRBV6-2 or TRBV6-3 and TRBJ2-2, with a tentative D call TRBD1 (6 bases). The CDR3 has 14 amino acids. Germline CDR1 is MNHEY and CDR2 is SVGEGT. The V end was cut by 6 bases, the J end by 3 bases, with 11 bases between. This CDR3 is CASSSQGHTGELFF. The CDR3 DNA sequence: TGTGCCAGCAGCTCACAGGGTCACACCGGGGAGCTGTTTTTT.

The chain couples TRBV6-5 to TRBJ2-2, with 10 nucleotides matching TRBD1. CDR3 length: 15 amino acids. Germline V gene lookup returns CDR1 MNHEY and CDR2 SVGAGI. V gave up 5 bases and J gave up 9 bases; unmatched junction bases: 9. CDR3: CASSRQGAQSRELFF. Here the CDR3 DNA reads TGTGCCAGCAGTAGACAGGGGGCGCAAAGTAGGGAGCTGTTTTTT.

The rearrangement uses TRBV7-8 and TRBJ1-2; perhaps TRBD1 as D (6 bases). Per germline, CDR1 SGHVS and CDR2 FQNEAQ. The CDR3 has 17 amino acids. The V and J ends lost 1 base and 7 bases respectively, with 22 bases between them. CDR3 DNA sequence: TGTGCCAGCAGCTTAGGAAGGTTGGGGGCGCGGTGGAGTGGCTACACCTTC. It yields the protein CASSLGRLGARWSGYTF.

Comments on this clone: Distinct nucleotide sequences in the sample also encode this CDR3. The CDR3, as DNA: TGTGCCAGCAGGGGGACTAGCGGGGGCTACGAGCAGTACTTC. Translation gives CASRGTSGGYEQYF. The chain combines TRBV2 with TRBJ2-7, with 14 bases fitting TRBD2. V lost 6 bases and J lost 3; bases outside the gene matches: 1. The CDR3 consists of 14 residues. The V gene's germline CDR1 is SNHLY and CDR2 FYNNEI.

This clone was detected a few times. The rearrangement uses TRBV29-1 and TRBJ2-7; 10 nucleotides agree with TRBD1. The V gene's germline CDR1 is SQVTM and CDR2 ANQGSEA. V shed 7 bases, J shed 4 bases, and the junction held 7 bases outside the gene matches. This CDR3 is 13 amino acids long. The CDR3 DNA reads TGCAGCGATCCGGGACAGGGGACTTACGAGCAGTACTTC. Its translation is CSDPGQGTYEQYF.

This clone was detected a few times. V usage is TRBV19 and J usage is TRBJ1-1; 7 bases are shared with TRBD1. V trimming: 3 bases; J trimming: 0 bases; junction bases outside the gene matches: 7. Looked up from germline, CDR1 is LNHDA and CDR2 is SQIVND (reference sequence). The CDR3 is 16 amino acids. For the CDR3, the DNA is TGTGCCAGTAGTATCCTTCCGGGACAGATGAACACTGAAGCTTTCTTT. Protein sequence: CASSILPGQMNTEAFF.

J is TRBJ1-6 and V is TRBV5-1, with D unresolved. CDR1 SGHRS and CDR2 YFSETQ come from the germline V gene. Trimming cost V 4 bases and J 0 bases, with 11 bases left between them. The CDR3 extends over 16 amino acids. The CDR3: CASSPPSSSYNSPLHF. The DNA of the CDR3 is TGCGCCAGCAGCCCCCCCAGCAGCTCCTATAATTCACCCCTCCACTTT.

V usage is TRBV7-9 and J usage is TRBJ1-3; D remains unclear. The CDR3 has 13 amino acids. V was shortened by 2 bases and J by 3 bases, with 5 bases between the two germline ends. Germline CDR1 SEHNR, CDR2 FQNEAQ (reference sequence). CDR3: CASSLYVGNTIYF. The DNA of the CDR3 is TGTGCCAGCAGCTTATATGTTGGAAACACCATATATTTT. Together with reference TRBV7-9 and TRBJ1-3, the CDR3 gives the full variable domain: DTGVSQNPRHKITKRGQNVTFRCDPISEHNRLYWYRQTLGQGPEFLTYFQNEAQLEKSRLLSDRFSAERPKGSFSTLEIQRTEQGDSAMYLCASSLYVGNTIYFGEGSWLTVV.

The chain combines TRBV5-1 with TRBJ1-5; D gene unclear. The CDR3 extends over 14 amino acids. Trimming left V 3 bases short and J 8 bases short, with 15 bases between. Per germline, CDR1 SGHRS and CDR2 YFSETQ. CDR3 protein: CASSWNYPGEPQHF. Here the CDR3 DNA reads TGCGCCAGCAGCTGGAACTACCCTGGGGAGCCCCAGCATTTT. Drawing the rest from reference TRBV5-1 and TRBJ1-5, the complete variable domain is KAGVTQTPRYLIKTRGQQVTLSCSPISGHRSVSWYQQTPGQGLQFLFEYFSETQRNKGNFPGRFSGRQFSNSRSEMNVSTLELGDSALYLCASSWNYPGEPQHFGDGTRLSIL.

The J gene is TRBJ2-4, the V gene TRBV21-1; the table names TRBD1, a call not compared with the DNA. TRBV21-1 represents a pseudogene. CDR3 length equals 15 residues. The CDR3 region has the DNA TGTGCCAGCCTTCCAGGGGATGCCCGAGGGGTAGTTCAGTACTTC. Its protein product is CASLPGDARGVVQYF.

In this sample, this clone turned up once. V usage is TRBV5-6 and J usage is TRBJ1-1; D is unresolved. This CDR3 is 13 amino acids long. CDR1 and CDR2 (germline): SGHDT, YYEEEE. V was pared by 3 bases and J by 0 bases, with 6 bases between. The CDR3 sequence: CASSSPMNTEAFF. In DNA, the CDR3 is TGTGCCAGCAGCTCCCCAATGAACACTGAAGCTTTCTTT.

The gene calls are TRBV10-2 and TRBJ2-5, with D possibly being TRBD1 (6 bases). CDR3 length equals 13 residues. V was trimmed by 6 bases and J by 1 base, leaving 9 bases between them. CDR1 is WSHSY and CDR2 is SAAADI in the germline V gene. CDR3 protein: CASRGTLQETQYF. The CDR3 nucleotides are TGCGCCAGCAGGGGGACACTCCAAGAGACCCAGTACTTC.

This chain uses TRBV11-2 with TRBJ2-3; 11 bases line up with TRBD2. V lost 3 bases to trimming and J lost 6 bases; unmatched junction nucleotides: 8. The length of the CDR3 is 16 residues. The germline CDR1 and CDR2 sequences are SGHAT and FQNNGV. The CDR3 region has the DNA TGTGCCAGCAGCTTCATACTAGCGGGGGCTGGGGATACGCAGTATTTT. Protein product: CASSFILAGAGDTQYF. Based on the CDR3 plus reference TRBV11-2 and TRBJ2-3, the full variable domain is EAGVAQSPRYKIIEKRQSVAFWCNPISGHATLYWYQQILGQGPKLLIQFQNNGVVDDSQLPKDRFSAERLKGVDSTLKIQPAKLEDSAVYLCASSFILAGAGDTQYFGPGTRLTVL.

V and J are TRBV20-1 and TRBJ1-2; D not certain. V lost 3 bases and J lost 4, with 6 bases in between. This CDR3 spans 11 amino acids. Germline-derived CDR1 and CDR2 are DFQATT and SNEGSKA (reference sequence). In DNA form, the CDR3 reads TGCAGTGCTAGTAGGCTCTATGGCTACACCTTC. Translating it yields CSASRLYGYTF.

The J gene is TRBJ1-2, the V gene TRBV12-3 or TRBV12-4, with D unresolved. The CDR3 spans 12 residues. With 5 bases removed from V and 5 bases from J, the gap between germline ends came to 9 bases. This CDR3 reads CASSRTDYGYTF. In DNA form, the CDR3 reads TGTGCCAGCAGTCGGACGGATTATGGCTACACCTTC.